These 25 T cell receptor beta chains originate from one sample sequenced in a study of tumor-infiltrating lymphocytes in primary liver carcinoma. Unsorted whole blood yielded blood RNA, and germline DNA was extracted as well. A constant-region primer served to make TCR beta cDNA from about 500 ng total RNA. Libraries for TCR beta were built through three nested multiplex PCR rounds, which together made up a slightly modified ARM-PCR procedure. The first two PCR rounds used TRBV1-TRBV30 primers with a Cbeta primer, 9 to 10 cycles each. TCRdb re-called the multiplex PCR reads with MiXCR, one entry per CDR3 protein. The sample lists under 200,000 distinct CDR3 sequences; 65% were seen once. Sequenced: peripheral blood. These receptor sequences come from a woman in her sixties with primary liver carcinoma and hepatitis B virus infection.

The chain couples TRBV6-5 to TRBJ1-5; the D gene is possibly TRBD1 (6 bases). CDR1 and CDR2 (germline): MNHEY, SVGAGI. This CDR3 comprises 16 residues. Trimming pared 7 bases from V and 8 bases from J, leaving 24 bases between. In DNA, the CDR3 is TGTGCCAGCAAGATACCGGGACGGGGGGCTATGAAGCCCCAGCATTTT. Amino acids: CASKIPGRGAMKPQHF.

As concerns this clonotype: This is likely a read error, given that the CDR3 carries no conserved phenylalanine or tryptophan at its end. The CDR3 spells CASTAQQQETQYS. Written as DNA, the CDR3 is TGCGCCAGCACGGCCCAACAACAAGAGACCCAGTACTCC. V usage is TRBV5-1 and J usage is TRBJ2-5; D ambiguous. The CDR3 contains 13 residues. V was clipped by 6 bases and J by 2 bases, with 11 bases between them. CDR1 and CDR2 (germline): SGHRS, YFSETQ.

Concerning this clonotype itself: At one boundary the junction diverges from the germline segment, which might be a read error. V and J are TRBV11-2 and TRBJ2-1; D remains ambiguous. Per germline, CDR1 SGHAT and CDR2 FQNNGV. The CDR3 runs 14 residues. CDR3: CASSPTSSYNGQFF. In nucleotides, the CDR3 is TGTGCCAGCAGCCCCACGAGTTCCTACAATGGGCAGTTCTTC. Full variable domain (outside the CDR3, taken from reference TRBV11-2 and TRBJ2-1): EAGVAQSPRYKIIEKRQSVAFWCNPISGHATLYWYQQILGQGPKLLIQFQNNGVVDDSQLPKDRFSAERLKGVDSTLKIQPAKLEDSAVYLCASSPTSSYNGQFFGPGTRLTVL.

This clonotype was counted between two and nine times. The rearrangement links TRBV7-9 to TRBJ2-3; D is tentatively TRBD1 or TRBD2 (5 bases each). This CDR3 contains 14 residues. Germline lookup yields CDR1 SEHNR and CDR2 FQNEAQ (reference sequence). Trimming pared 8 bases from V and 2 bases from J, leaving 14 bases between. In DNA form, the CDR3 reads TGTGCCAGCCTCAGGACCGGGACCACAGATACGCAGTATTTT. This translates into CASLRTGTTDTQYF.

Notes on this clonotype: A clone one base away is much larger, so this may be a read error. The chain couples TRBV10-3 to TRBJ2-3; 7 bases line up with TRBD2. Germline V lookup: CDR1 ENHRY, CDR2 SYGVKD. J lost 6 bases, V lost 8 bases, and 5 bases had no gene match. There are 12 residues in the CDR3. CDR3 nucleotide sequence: TGTGCCATCGGGGCTAGCGGTGATACGCAGTATTTT. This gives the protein CAIGASGDTQYF.

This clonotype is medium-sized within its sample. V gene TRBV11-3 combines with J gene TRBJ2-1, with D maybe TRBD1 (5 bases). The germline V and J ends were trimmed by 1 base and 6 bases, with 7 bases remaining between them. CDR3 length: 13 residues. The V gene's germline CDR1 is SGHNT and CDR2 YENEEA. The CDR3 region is CASSLGDSNEQFF. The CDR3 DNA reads TGTGCCAGCAGCTTAGGAGACAGCAATGAGCAGTTCTTC. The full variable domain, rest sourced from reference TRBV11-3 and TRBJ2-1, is EAGVVQSPRYKIIEKKQPVAFWCNPISGHNTLYWYLQNLGQGPELLIRYENEEAVDDSQLPKDRFSAERLKGVDSTLKIQPAELGDSAVYLCASSLGDSNEQFFGPGTRLTVL.

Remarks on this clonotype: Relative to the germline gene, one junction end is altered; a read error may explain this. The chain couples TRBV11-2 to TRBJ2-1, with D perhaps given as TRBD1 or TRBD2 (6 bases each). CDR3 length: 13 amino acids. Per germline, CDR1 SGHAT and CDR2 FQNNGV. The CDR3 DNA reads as TGTGTCAGTGCAATAGGGGGGTACAATGAGCAGCTCTTC. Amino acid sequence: CVSAIGGYNEQLF.

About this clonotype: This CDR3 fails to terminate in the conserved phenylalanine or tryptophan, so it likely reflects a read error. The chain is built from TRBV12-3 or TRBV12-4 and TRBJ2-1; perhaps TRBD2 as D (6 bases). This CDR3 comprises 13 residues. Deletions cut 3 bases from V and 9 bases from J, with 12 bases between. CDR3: CASSLLARGEQFL. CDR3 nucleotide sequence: TGTGCCAGCAGTTTGCTAGCGAGGGGTGAGCAGTTCCTT.

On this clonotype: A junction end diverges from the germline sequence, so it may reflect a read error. CDR3 DNA: TGTGCCAGCAGCTTATCATCTGGGCCACCCCTTCACTTT. This encodes CASSLSSGPPLHF. The chain uses TRBV14 and TRBJ1-6; unclear D gene. The CDR3 runs 13 residues. Germline CDR1 SGHDN, CDR2 FVKESK.

The chain's CDR3 is CASIRQRANYGYTF. Written as DNA, the CDR3 is TGTGCCAGCATAAGGCAGAGAGCTAACTATGGCTACACCTTC. The rearrangement links TRBV28 to TRBJ1-2, with D uncertain. Germline V gene data show CDR1 as MDHEN and CDR2 as SYDVKM. Trimming removed 7 bases at V and 0 bases at J, with 12 bases between. This CDR3 contains 14 residues.

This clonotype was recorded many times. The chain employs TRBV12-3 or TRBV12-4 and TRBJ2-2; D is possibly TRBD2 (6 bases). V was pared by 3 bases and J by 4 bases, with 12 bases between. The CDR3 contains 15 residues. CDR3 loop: CASSLEAGSTGELFF. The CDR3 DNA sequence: TGTGCCAGCAGTTTGGAAGCGGGTTCCACCGGGGAGCTGTTTTTT.

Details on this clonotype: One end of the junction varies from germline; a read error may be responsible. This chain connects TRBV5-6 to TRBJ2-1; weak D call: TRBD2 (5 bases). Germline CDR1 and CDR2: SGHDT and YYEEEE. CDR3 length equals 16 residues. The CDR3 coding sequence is TGTGCCTGCAGCTTATTTGGTTCGACACTAGTCAATGAGCAGTTCTTC. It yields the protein CACSLFGSTLVNEQFF.

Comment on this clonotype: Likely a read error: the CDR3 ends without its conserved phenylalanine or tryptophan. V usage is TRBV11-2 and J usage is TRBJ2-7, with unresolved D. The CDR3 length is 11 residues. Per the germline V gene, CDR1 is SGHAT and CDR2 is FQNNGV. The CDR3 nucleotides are TGTGCCAGCAGGGTTTCCTACGGGCAGTACCTC. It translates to CASRVSYGQYL.

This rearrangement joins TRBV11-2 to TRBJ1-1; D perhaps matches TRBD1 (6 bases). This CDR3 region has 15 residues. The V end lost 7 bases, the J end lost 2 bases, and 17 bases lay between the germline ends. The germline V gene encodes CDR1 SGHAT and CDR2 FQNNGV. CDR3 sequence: CASIAPGGHNTEAFF. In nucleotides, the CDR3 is TGTGCCAGCATCGCACCCGGGGGACACAACACTGAAGCTTTCTTT.

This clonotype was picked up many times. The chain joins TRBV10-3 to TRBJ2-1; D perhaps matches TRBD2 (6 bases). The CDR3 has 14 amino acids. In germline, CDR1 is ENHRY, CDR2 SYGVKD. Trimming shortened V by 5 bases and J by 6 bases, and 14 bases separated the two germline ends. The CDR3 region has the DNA TGTGCCATCAGTCCGGGACTGGGCCGCAATGAGCAGTTCTTC. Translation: CAISPGLGRNEQFF.

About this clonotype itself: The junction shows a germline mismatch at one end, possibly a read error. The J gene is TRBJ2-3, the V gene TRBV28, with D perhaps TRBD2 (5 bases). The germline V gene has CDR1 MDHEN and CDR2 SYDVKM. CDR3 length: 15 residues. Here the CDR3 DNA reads TGTGCCAGCAGCCAGTCGGGAAGTGGTACAGATATGCAGTATTTT. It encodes CASSQSGSGTDMQYF.

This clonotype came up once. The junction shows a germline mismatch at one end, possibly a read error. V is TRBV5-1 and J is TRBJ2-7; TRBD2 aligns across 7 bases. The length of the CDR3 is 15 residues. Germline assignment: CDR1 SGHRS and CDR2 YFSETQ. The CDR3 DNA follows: TGCGACAGCAGCTTTGGCTCAGCGGGGTCCTACGAGCAGTACTTC. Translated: CDSSFGSAGSYEQYF.

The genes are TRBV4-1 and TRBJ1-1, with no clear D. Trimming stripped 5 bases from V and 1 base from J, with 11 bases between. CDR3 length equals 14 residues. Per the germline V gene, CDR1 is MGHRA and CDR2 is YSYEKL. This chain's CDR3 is CASSRNLGNTEAFF. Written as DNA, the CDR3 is TGCGCCAGCAGCAGGAATTTGGGGAACACTGAAGCTTTCTTT.

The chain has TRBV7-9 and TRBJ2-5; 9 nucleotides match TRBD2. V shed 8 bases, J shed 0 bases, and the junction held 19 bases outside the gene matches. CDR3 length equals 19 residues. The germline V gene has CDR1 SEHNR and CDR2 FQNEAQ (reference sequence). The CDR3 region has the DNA TGTGCCAGCGGCTCGAGTAGCGGGAGCGTATCTTCGTACCAAGAGACCCAGTACTTC. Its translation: CASGSSSGSVSSYQETQYF.

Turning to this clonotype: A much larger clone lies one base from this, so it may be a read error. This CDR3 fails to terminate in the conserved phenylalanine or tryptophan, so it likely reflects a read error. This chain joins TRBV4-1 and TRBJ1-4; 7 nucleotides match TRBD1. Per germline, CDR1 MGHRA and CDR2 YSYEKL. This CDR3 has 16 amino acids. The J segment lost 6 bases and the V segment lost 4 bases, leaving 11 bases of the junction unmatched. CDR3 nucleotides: TGCGCCAGCAGCCTTATGAGGAACAGGGGTGATGAAAAACTGTTTTCT. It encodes CASSLMRNRGDEKLFS.

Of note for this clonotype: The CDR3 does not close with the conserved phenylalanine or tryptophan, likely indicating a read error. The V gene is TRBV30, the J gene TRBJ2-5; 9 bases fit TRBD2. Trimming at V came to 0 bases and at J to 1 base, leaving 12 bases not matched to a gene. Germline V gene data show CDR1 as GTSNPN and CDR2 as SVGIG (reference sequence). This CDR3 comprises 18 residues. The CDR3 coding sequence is TGTGCCTGGAGTGTACGGTTTGGCGGGAGGGCCTCCCAAGAGACCCAGTACTGC. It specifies CAWSVRFGGRASQETQYC.

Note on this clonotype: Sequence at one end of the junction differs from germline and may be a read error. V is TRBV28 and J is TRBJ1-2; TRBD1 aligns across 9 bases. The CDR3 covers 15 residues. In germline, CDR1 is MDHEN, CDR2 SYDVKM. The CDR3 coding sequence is TGTGCCAGCAGCTTATCACCGGGACAGGGTTTTGGCTACACCTTC. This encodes CASSLSPGQGFGYTF.

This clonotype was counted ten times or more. The CDR3 sequence: CASSQGPIEEQFF. CDR3 nucleotides: TGTGCCAGCAGCCAAGGGCCCATCGAGGAGCAGTTCTTC. V and J are TRBV4-2 and TRBJ2-1; D remains unclear. Trimming took off 1 base at V and 10 bases at J, with 11 bases between the two ends. Germline V lookup: CDR1 LGHNA, CDR2 YNFKEQ. This CDR3 comprises 13 residues.

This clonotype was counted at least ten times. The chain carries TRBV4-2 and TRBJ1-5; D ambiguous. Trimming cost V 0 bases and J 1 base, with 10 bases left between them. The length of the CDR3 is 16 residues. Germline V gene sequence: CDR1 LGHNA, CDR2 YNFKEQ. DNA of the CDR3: TGTGCCAGCAGCCAAGAATCATTCCCAAGCAATCAGCCCCAGCATTTT. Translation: CASSQESFPSNQPQHF.

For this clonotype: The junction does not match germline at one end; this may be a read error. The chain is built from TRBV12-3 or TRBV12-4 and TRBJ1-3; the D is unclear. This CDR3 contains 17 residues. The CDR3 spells CTSSSETVSGLGNTIYF. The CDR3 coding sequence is TGTACCAGCAGTTCAGAAACCGTGTCAGGTCTGGGAAACACCATATATTTT.